Shown below are 12 T cell receptor beta chains from a single sample sequenced in a study of tumor-infiltrating lymphocytes in primary liver carcinoma. Both RNA and DNA were isolated together from about 20-30 mg of bulk tissue that had not been sorted. From around 530 ng of total RNA, TCR beta-specific cDNA was reverse-transcribed using a constant-region primer. Three nested multiplex PCR rounds, a slightly modified ARM-PCR, produced the libraries for TCR beta. PCR rounds one and two used TRBV1-TRBV30 forward primers with a C-beta reverse primer for 9 to 10 cycles each. TCRdb fed the multiplex PCR reads into MiXCR, producing one record per CDR3 protein. The top ten clones hold roughly 28% of a sample with roughly 80,000 distinct CDR3 sequences, under 75% of them seen once. Sequencing used tumor-adjacent normal liver tissue. The receptors stem from a man in his forties or fifties with primary liver carcinoma and hepatitis B virus infection.

The V gene is TRBV6-5, the J gene TRBJ2-7; D may be TRBD1 (5 bases). The CDR3 loop spans 16 amino acids. Germline lookup yields CDR1 MNHEY and CDR2 SVGAGI. V was shortened by 6 bases and J by 4 bases, with 22 bases between the two germline ends. CDR3 sequence (DNA): TGTGCCAGCAGGCCCGGACATGCAGCATGCTCTTACGAGCAGTACTTC. Amino acid sequence: CASRPGHAACSYEQYF.

Notes on this clonotype: A read error may be the cause here, since a much bigger clone is one base away. V gene TRBV29-1 combines with J gene TRBJ1-2; D is perhaps TRBD1 (6 bases). The ends were cut back, 6 bases at V and 2 bases at J, with 19 bases in the middle. Per the germline V gene, CDR1 is SQVTM and CDR2 is ANQGSEA. The CDR3 consists of 15 residues. Written as DNA, the CDR3 is TGCAGCGTGTCGGGACGGGGGGCCGGCAACTATGGCTACACCTTC. Protein: CSVSGRGAGNYGYTF.

As for this clonotype: With a much larger clone just one base away, this may be a read error. The rearrangement joins TRBV5-1 to TRBJ2-2, with TRBD1 matching 10 bases. CDR1 and CDR2 from the germline V gene are SGHRS and YFSETQ. V dropped 5 bases and J dropped 6; count of bases not matched to a gene: 7. CDR3 length: 15 residues. CDR3 protein: CASSLDRGPAGELFF. CDR3 nucleotides: TGCGCCAGCAGTCTTGACAGGGGGCCCGCCGGGGAGCTGTTTTTT.

The chain employs TRBV12-3 or TRBV12-4 and TRBJ1-1; D perhaps matches TRBD1 (6 bases). The V end lost 5 bases, the J end lost 6 bases, and 16 bases lay between the germline ends. The CDR3 runs 14 residues. Written as DNA, the CDR3 is TGTGCCAGCAGTAGACGTCGGGGGCCGGCTGAAGCTTTCTTT. This sequence encodes CASSRRRGPAEAFF.

For this clonotype: One end of the junction does not line up with germline, which may come from a read error. The gene calls are TRBV18 and TRBJ2-1; 7 positions match TRBD2. The CDR3 extends over 16 amino acids. Germline lookup yields CDR1 KGHSH and CDR2 LQKENI. The CDR3 sequence: CVSSPSLLAVGNEQFF. The CDR3 DNA reads as TGTGTCAGCTCACCATCGCTTCTAGCGGTCGGTAATGAGCAGTTCTTC. The variable domain in full, completed from reference TRBV18 and TRBJ2-1, reads NAGVMQNPRHLVRRRGQEARLRCSPMKGHSHVYWYRQLPEEGLKFMVYLQKENIIDESGMPKERFSAEFPKEGPSILRIQQVVRGDSAAYFCVSSPSLLAVGNEQFFGPGTRLTVL.

In regard to this clonotype: Germline and junction disagree at one end, which may indicate a read error. The chain recombines TRBV18 with TRBJ2-7; TRBD1 matches at 9 bases. Looked up from germline, CDR1 is KGHSH and CDR2 is LQKENI. The CDR3 spans 15 residues. The CDR3 nucleotides are TGTGCCAACTCACCCGGGACAGGGCTAACCTACGAGCAGTACTTC. Encoded protein: CANSPGTGLTYEQYF.

The V gene is TRBV12-3 or TRBV12-4, the J gene TRBJ2-2; D unclear. The CDR3 spans 12 residues. CDR3 in amino acids: CVGSPRTGELFF. The CDR3 DNA follows: TGTGTCGGCAGTCCGCGGACCGGGGAGCTGTTTTTT.

The V and J genes are TRBV5-4 and TRBJ2-3; D remains unclear. This CDR3 comprises 14 residues. V dropped 4 bases and J dropped 4 bases, with 13 bases sitting between them. In germline, CDR1 is SGHNT, CDR2 YYREEE (reference sequence). CDR3 nucleotides: TGTGCCAGCAGCCAGACCCATGTCGCAGATACGCAGTATTTT. Its protein is CASSQTHVADTQYF.

This clonotype was seen a few times. The junction does not match germline at one end; this may be a read error. The chain recombines TRBV7-8 with TRBJ2-1; possibly TRBD2 for D (5 bases). The CDR3 extends over 18 amino acids. Germline V lookup: CDR1 SGHVS, CDR2 FQNEAQ. The CDR3 coding sequence is TGTGCCAGCAGCCTGCTTGGAGGCTCAGCGGTCCCCTATAATGAGCAGTTCTTC. This translates into CASSLLGGSAVPYNEQFF. The whole variable domain, remainder taken from reference TRBV7-8 and TRBJ2-1, is GAGVSQSPRYKVAKRGQDVALRCDPISGHVSLFWYQQALGQGPEFLTYFQNEAQLDKSGLPSDRFFAERPEGSVSTLKIQRTQQEDSAVYLCASSLLGGSAVPYNEQFFGPGTRLTVL.

With respect to this clonotype: In this CDR3 the conserved last residue, phenylalanine or tryptophan, is missing, so a read error is likely. The limits of the CDR3 on the DNA are not certain, so only TCRdb's listed CDR3 is given. The chain links TRBV10-1 to TRBJ2-2; the table's D call of TRBD1 was not tested on the DNA. Germline assignment: CDR1 WNHNN and CDR2 SYGVQD (reference sequence). The CDR3 numbers 14 amino acids, ends counted. CDR3 in amino acids: CASSAGGSTGGLYY.

This clonotype has just a few counts. A read error may produce the germline difference seen at one junction end. The genes are TRBV12-3 or TRBV12-4 and TRBJ2-2; 8 positions agree with TRBD2. The CDR3 contains 16 residues. The CDR3 loop is CTSSGRVAGYTGELFF. CDR3 nucleotides: TGTACCAGCAGTGGCCGCGTAGCGGGATATACCGGGGAGCTCTTTTTT.

The chain carries TRBV28 and TRBJ2-3; a possible D gene is TRBD2 (5 bases). The CDR3 is 16 amino acids. V lost 2 bases and J lost 4, with 16 bases in between. Germline CDR1 and CDR2: MDHEN and SYDVKM. The CDR3 coding sequence is TGTGCCAGCAGTTTAAGGACTGGGCCCTCCTCAGATACGCAGTATTTT. This sequence encodes CASSLRTGPSSDTQYF.